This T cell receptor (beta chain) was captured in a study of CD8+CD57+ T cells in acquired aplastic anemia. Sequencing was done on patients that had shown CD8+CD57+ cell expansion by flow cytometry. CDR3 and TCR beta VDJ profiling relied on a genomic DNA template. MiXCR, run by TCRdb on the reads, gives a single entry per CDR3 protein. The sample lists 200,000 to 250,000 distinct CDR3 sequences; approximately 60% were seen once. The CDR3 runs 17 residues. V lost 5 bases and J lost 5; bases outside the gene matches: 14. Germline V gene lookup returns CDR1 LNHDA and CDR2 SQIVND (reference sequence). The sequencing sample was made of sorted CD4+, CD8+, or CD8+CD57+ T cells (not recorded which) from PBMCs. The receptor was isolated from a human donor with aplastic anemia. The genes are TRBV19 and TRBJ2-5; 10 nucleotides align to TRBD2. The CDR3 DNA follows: TGTGCCAGTAGTGTTCGCCCCCGGCTAGCGGGGGATGAGACCCAGTACTTC. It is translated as CASSVRPRLAGDETQYF.